Given below is one T cell receptor beta chain in context. What it binds is not known. The length of the CDR3 is 15 residues. The junction had 4 bases not matched to a gene; V was cut back by 4 bases and J by 2 bases. The V gene's germline CDR1 is GTSNPN and CDR2 SVGIG (reference sequence). Repertoires were generated with immunoSEQ multiplex PCR, while TCRdb's copy carries only in-frame clones and drops some. The table records some 25,000 clones, 60% to 80% of them present only once. The data are from a study of OX40 agonist ivuxolimab in advanced cancers. Study-wide results and caveats: There were, on average, more expanded clones in CD8+ T cells than in CD4+. Nonresponders, in some cases, also had low normalized T-cell clonal expansion.

The sequence was obtained from an adult with an advanced solid tumor such as melanoma, head and neck, liver or kidney cancer. The rearrangement joins TRBV30 to TRBJ2-1, with 11 positions matching TRBD1. This sample comprised CD4+ or CD8+ T cells sorted from blood, obtained in a trial of the OX40 agonist ivuxolimab. For the CDR3, the DNA is TGTGCCTGGACCCGGACAGGGGGCCCCTACAATGAGCAGTTCTTC. Protein product: CAWTRTGGPYNEQFF.